The 22 T cell receptor beta chains below were found in one sample sequenced in a study of T cells in Graves' hyperthyroidism and ophthalmopathy. Amplification of TCR beta CDR3 regions used RNA as the template. Primed by the HTBI set, a first-round RT-PCR was run on the TCR CDR3. TCRdb recomputed calls from the multiplex PCR reads with MiXCR, one row per CDR3 protein. The sample includes roughly 840,000 distinct CDR3 sequences, 38% of them seen just once. Sequencing was performed on blood. The receptors come from a young man with Graves' hyperthyroidism.

The chain couples TRBV5-1 to TRBJ2-7, with TRBD2 matching 7 bases. The V segment lost 0 bases and the J segment 3 bases; nucleotides outside the gene matches: 6. There are 15 residues in the CDR3. Germline CDR1 reads SGHRS; CDR2 reads YFSETQ. This CDR3 reads CASSLVAGRDYEQYF. CDR3 coding DNA: TGCGCCAGCAGCTTGGTGGCAGGGAGGGACTACGAGCAGTACTTC.

CDR3 region: CASSARRDSPYEQYF. As DNA, the CDR3 is TGTGCCAGCAGTGCCCGCCGGGACAGCCCCTACGAGCAGTACTTC. V usage is TRBV9 and J usage is TRBJ2-7; TRBD1 aligns across 7 bases. The J segment lost 2 bases and the V segment lost 5 bases, leaving 10 bases of the junction unmatched. Germline assignment: CDR1 SGDLS and CDR2 YYNGEE. The CDR3 has 15 residues.

Of note for this clonotype: A much more abundant neighbour one base away suggests this may be a read error. This chain joins TRBV2 and TRBJ2-5; 7 bases line up with TRBD2. Per germline, CDR1 SNHLY and CDR2 FYNNEI. This CDR3 region has 15 residues. V was pared by 6 bases and J by 5 bases, with 12 bases of the junction left unmatched. The CDR3 loop is CASSPVAWTSETQYF. CDR3 DNA sequence: TGTGCCAGCAGCCCCGTCGCGTGGACTAGTGAGACCCAGTACTTC. Full variable domain (remainder filled in from reference TRBV2 and TRBJ2-5): EPEVTQTPSHQVTQMGQEVILRCVPISNHLYFYWYRQILGQKVEFLVSFYNNEISEKSEIFDDQFSVERPDGSNFTLKIRSTKLEDSAMYFCASSPVAWTSETQYFGPGTRLLVL.

About this clonotype itself: The junction shows a germline mismatch at one end, possibly a read error. V gene TRBV7-2 combines with J gene TRBJ1-2; D gene unclear. The V gene's germline CDR1 is SGHTA and CDR2 FQGNSA. The CDR3 consists of 16 residues. DNA of the CDR3: TGCGCCAGCAGCCCACTCCCTGACGGTTCCTCTGGGGGCTACACCTTC. Translation gives CASSPLPDGSSGGYTF.

The chain employs TRBV11-2 and TRBJ1-6, with 7 bases identical to TRBD1. Germline lookup yields CDR1 SGHAT and CDR2 FQNNGV. This CDR3 spans 14 amino acids. CDR3 protein: CDRQGFAESSPLHF. The CDR3 DNA sequence: TGTGACCGACAGGGCTTCGCCGAGAGTTCACCCCTCCACTTT.

Only one count was recorded for this clonotype. A much more abundant neighbour one base away suggests this may be a read error. V usage is TRBV2 and J usage is TRBJ2-7, with 15 bases matching TRBD2. Trimming cost V 5 bases and J 5 bases; bases outside gene matches: 4. The CDR3 is made up of 15 amino acids. Germline values: CDR1 SNHLY, CDR2 FYNNEI. CDR3: CASSRTSGGADEQYF. CDR3 DNA sequence: TGTGCCAGCAGTCGGACTAGCGGGGGGGCCGACGAGCAGTACTTC. Drawing the rest from reference TRBV2 and TRBJ2-7, the complete variable domain is EPEVTQTPSHQVTQMGQEVILRCVPISNHLYFYWYRQILGQKVEFLVSFYNNEISEKSEIFDDQFSVERPDGSNFTLKIRSTKLEDSAMYFCASSRTSGGADEQYFGPGTRLTVT.

This clonotype appeared many times. CDR3 in amino acids: CASSLTRHDQPQHF. In DNA, the CDR3 is TGTGCCAGCAGTTTAACCCGGCACGATCAGCCCCAGCATTTT. The V gene is TRBV12-3 or TRBV12-4, the J gene TRBJ1-5; no definite D call. V was pared by 2 bases and J by 5 bases, with 10 bases between. This CDR3 spans 14 amino acids.

V is TRBV5-1 and J is TRBJ2-7; 10 bases align to TRBD1. Germline V gene data show CDR1 as SGHRS and CDR2 as YFSETQ. V shed 2 bases, J shed 6 bases, and the junction held 8 bases outside the gene matches. The CDR3 consists of 15 residues. In nucleotides, the CDR3 is TGCGCCAGCAGCTTCCGGACAGGGGGAGGGATCGAGCAGTACTTC. Translation: CASSFRTGGGIEQYF.

CDR3 DNA: TGTGCCACCAGCAGCCTTATACTAGCGGGAGAATCCTTGTTCTTC. Its translation: CATSSLILAGESLFF. The V gene is TRBV15, the J gene TRBJ2-1; 11 positions agree with TRBD2. This CDR3 is built from 15 residues. V lost 3 bases, J lost 15 bases, and 13 bases stayed unmatched. The germline V gene has CDR1 LNHNV and CDR2 YYDKDF (reference sequence).

This clonotype appeared many times. V gene TRBV19 combines with J gene TRBJ1-2; D gene unclear. The V gene lost 3 bases and the J gene lost 2 bases, with 7 bases spanning the gap. The germline gives CDR1 LNHDA, CDR2 SQIVND (reference sequence). The CDR3 is 13 residues long. The CDR3 DNA reads TGTGCCAGTAGTATGGCGGTGAACTATGGCTACACCTTC. This encodes CASSMAVNYGYTF.

This clonotype has only a few counts. The rearrangement links TRBV5-1 to TRBJ1-2; 7 bases are a match to TRBD1. The CDR3 loop spans 14 amino acids. Germline V lookup: CDR1 SGHRS, CDR2 YFSETQ. V was pared by 4 bases and J by 6 bases, with 9 bases of the junction left unmatched. Written as DNA, the CDR3 is TGCGCCAGCAGCCCATGGGACAGTGTCCATGGCTACACCTTC. Its protein is CASSPWDSVHGYTF. Variable domain in full (rest from reference TRBV5-1 and TRBJ1-2): KAGVTQTPRYLIKTRGQQVTLSCSPISGHRSVSWYQQTPGQGLQFLFEYFSETQRNKGNFPGRFSGRQFSNSRSEMNVSTLELGDSALYLCASSPWDSVHGYTFGSGTRLTVV.

This clonotype was seen a handful of times. Sequence at one end of the junction differs from germline and may be a read error. The chain couples TRBV2 to TRBJ1-5; a weak D match, TRBD1 (6 bases). CDR1 is SNHLY and CDR2 is FYNNEI in the germline V gene. This CDR3 comprises 15 residues. The CDR3 nucleotides are TGTGCCAGCACCCTAGGGGGGGGGGGTGACGAGACCCAGTACTTT. Its protein product is CASTLGGGGDETQYF.

This clonotype was seen once. This chain joins TRBV12-5 and TRBJ1-5; TRBD1 might be the D (5 bases). The CDR3 contains 16 residues. From germline, CDR1 is LGHNT and CDR2 FRNRAP. Trimming shortened V by 6 bases and J by 3 bases, and 18 bases separated the two germline ends. CDR3 sequence (DNA): TGTGCTAGTGGATTTACTACTGACAGCCACAATCAGCCCCAGCATTTT. Translation: CASGFTTDSHNQPQHF.

In its sample, this clonotype was seen a few times. This chain connects TRBV12-3 or TRBV12-4 to TRBJ2-7; D may be TRBD1 or TRBD2 (6 bases each). This CDR3 spans 15 amino acids. Deletions cut 4 bases from V and 0 bases from J, with 13 bases between. CDR3 sequence: CASSYSGGGSYEQYF. In nucleotides, the CDR3 is TGTGCCAGCAGTTACTCCGGAGGGGGCTCCTACGAGCAGTACTTC.

This clonotype was counted many times. The chain uses TRBV29-1 and TRBJ1-1, with TRBD1 identical over 7 bases. This CDR3 spans 14 amino acids. J was trimmed by 1 base and V by 3 bases; bases with no gene match: 5. CDR1 SQVTM and CDR2 ANQGSEA come from the germline V gene. This chain's CDR3 is CSVEMAGGNTEAFF. In DNA, the CDR3 is TGCAGCGTTGAGATGGCAGGGGGGAACACTGAAGCTTTCTTT.

The V and J genes are TRBV10-2 and TRBJ1-6; 8 bases map to TRBD1. Germline V gene lookup returns CDR1 WSHSY and CDR2 SAAADI. V gave up 6 bases and J gave up 7 bases; unmatched junction bases: 2. The CDR3 is 13 amino acids. The CDR3 DNA reads TGCGCCAGCAGGACAGGGGTGAATTCACCCCTCCACTTT. Its translation is CASRTGVNSPLHF.

This clonotype was observed many times. The V and J genes are TRBV12-3 or TRBV12-4 and TRBJ1-2, with D perhaps TRBD1 (6 bases). This CDR3 is built from 13 residues. V lost 5 bases and J 4 bases, leaving 11 bases between the germline ends. The CDR3 here is CASSDGQRYGYTF. The CDR3 DNA reads TGTGCCAGCAGTGATGGACAGCGCTATGGCTACACCTTC.

Details on this clonotype: A read error may explain this, as a much larger clone is one base away. The chain combines TRBV15 with TRBJ2-7; weak D call: TRBD1 (5 bases). Germline-derived CDR1 and CDR2 are LNHNV and YYDKDF (reference sequence). This CDR3 spans 13 amino acids. The CDR3 here is CATCSDRPYEQYF. The DNA of the CDR3 is TGTGCCACCTGCAGCGACAGACCCTACGAGCAGTACTTC. The full variable domain, rest sourced from reference TRBV15 and TRBJ2-7, is DAMVIQNPRYQVTQFGKPVTLSCSQTLNHNVMYWYQQKSSQAPKLLFHYYDKDFNNEADTPDNFQSRRPNTSFCFLDIRSPGLGDTAMYLCATCSDRPYEQYFGPGTRLTVT.

This clonotype was seen a handful of times. The gene calls are TRBV5-1 and TRBJ1-1, with TRBD1 identical over 10 bases. Germline V gene lookup returns CDR1 SGHRS and CDR2 YFSETQ. The V gene end was trimmed by 4 bases and the J gene end by 1 base; junction bases not matched to a gene: 4. The CDR3 contains 15 residues. The CDR3: CASSGQGVWNTEAFF. The CDR3 DNA reads TGCGCCAGCAGCGGACAGGGGGTCTGGAACACTGAAGCTTTCTTT.

This clonotype has more than one count but fewer than ten. The chain employs TRBV9 and TRBJ1-2; TRBD1 is a possible D gene (5 bases). The V gene lost 4 bases and the J gene lost 8 bases, with 15 bases spanning the gap. This CDR3 is 13 amino acids long. Per germline, CDR1 SGDLS and CDR2 YYNGEE. The CDR3 nucleotides read TGTGCCAGCAGCCAGACCGGGGCCGTAGGCTACACCTTC. It yields the protein CASSQTGAVGYTF. Full variable domain (missing parts from reference TRBV9 and TRBJ1-2): DSGVTQTPKHLITATGQRVTLRCSPRSGDLSVYWYQQSLDQGLQFLIQYYNGEERAKGNILERFSAQQFPDLHSELNLSSLELGDSALYFCASSQTGAVGYTFGSGTRLTVV.

The V call is TRBV7-9, the J call TRBJ2-5, with a weak D call TRBD2 (6 bases). V was cut by 7 bases and J by 4 bases, with 13 bases left in between. Per germline, CDR1 SEHNR and CDR2 FQNEAQ (reference sequence). The CDR3 runs to 13 residues. CDR3 amino acids: CASTLPSVETQYF. DNA for the CDR3: TGTGCCAGCACCCTTCCTAGCGTAGAGACCCAGTACTTC.

The table lists this clonotype with many counts. This chain links TRBV19 with TRBJ1-5; no reliable D call. This CDR3 has 12 residues. Germline V gives CDR1 LNHDA, CDR2 SQIVND (reference sequence). V dropped 7 bases and J dropped 5 bases, with 9 bases sitting between them. The CDR3 sequence is CASKQRDQPQHF. For the CDR3, the DNA is TGTGCCAGTAAGCAGAGGGATCAGCCCCAGCATTTT.